This is a list of T cell receptor beta chains from one sample in a study of blood T cell repertoires in COVID-19. Generated by immunoSEQ multiplex PCR, the TCRdb table keeps only in-frame clones and is missing some. The profile shows 150,000 to 200,000 clones, about 91% of them singletons. The sequencing sample was made of PBMCs or T cells enriched from blood (not recorded which). These TCRs come from a woman between 18 and 29 years old who had recovered from COVID-19. CDR3s leave out the opening cysteine and the closing phenylalanine or tryptophan. The D gene is left open where the match is weak. Rows give clone size only sometimes, using once, few, many, or a class for an expanded clone.

d_call: -
clone_size: -
v_call: TRBV28
j_call: TRBJ1-2
cdr3_aa: ASSETDNYGYT

d_call: TRBD2
clone_size: -
v_call: TRBV28
j_call: TRBJ2-3
cdr3_aa: ASSPQEQGGTDTQY

d_call: -
clone_size: -
v_call: TRBV27
j_call: TRBJ1-6
cdr3_aa: ASRGTGPQSPLH

d_call: TRBD1
clone_size: -
v_call: TRBV5-1
j_call: TRBJ1-1
cdr3_aa: ASSQGTEEAF

d_call: TRBD2
clone_size: -
v_call: TRBV25-1
j_call: TRBJ2-1
cdr3_aa: ASSPRLAVKEQF

d_call: TRBD1
clone_size: once
v_call: TRBV5-1
j_call: TRBJ2-1
cdr3_aa: ASSLSTTGGQF

d_call: -
clone_size: -
v_call: TRBV9
j_call: TRBJ2-3
cdr3_aa: ASSVRDSTDTQY

d_call: TRBD1
clone_size: once
v_call: TRBV27
j_call: TRBJ2-7
cdr3_aa: ASSIGTGSYEQY

d_call: -
clone_size: -
v_call: TRBV7-9
j_call: TRBJ1-6
cdr3_aa: ASSLASSYNSPLH

d_call: -
clone_size: -
v_call: TRBV7-2
j_call: TRBJ2-5
cdr3_aa: ASSFAGSQETQY

d_call: -
clone_size: -
v_call: TRBV14
j_call: TRBJ2-2
cdr3_aa: ASSAQGNTGELF

d_call: TRBD1
clone_size: -
v_call: TRBV25-1
j_call: TRBJ1-3
cdr3_aa: ASSGQGARGNTIY

d_call: TRBD2
clone_size: once
v_call: TRBV19
j_call: TRBJ2-5
cdr3_aa: ASSIAGGLAGETQY

d_call: TRBD1
clone_size: few
v_call: TRBV7-9
j_call: TRBJ2-2
cdr3_aa: ASSLATGLAGELF

d_call: TRBD1
clone_size: -
v_call: TRBV29-1
j_call: TRBJ1-2
cdr3_aa: SVEDRANGYT

d_call: -
clone_size: -
v_call: TRBV18
j_call: TRBJ2-1
cdr3_aa: ASSPMASSYNEQF

d_call: TRBD1
clone_size: -
v_call: TRBV11-2
j_call: TRBJ2-3
cdr3_aa: ASSFTGATTDTQY

d_call: -
clone_size: -
v_call: TRBV30
j_call: TRBJ2-7
cdr3_aa: AWSVRMDISYEQY

d_call: -
clone_size: -
v_call: TRBV7-9
j_call: TRBJ1-1
cdr3_aa: ASRRRGLNTEAF

d_call: -
clone_size: -
v_call: TRBV6-4
j_call: TRBJ2-2
cdr3_aa: ASSGQPTGELF

d_call: -
clone_size: -
v_call: TRBV5-6
j_call: TRBJ1-5
cdr3_aa: ASSLGWGDQPQH

d_call: TRBD1
clone_size: -
v_call: TRBV4-1
j_call: TRBJ2-6
cdr3_aa: ASSQRQGAGANVLT